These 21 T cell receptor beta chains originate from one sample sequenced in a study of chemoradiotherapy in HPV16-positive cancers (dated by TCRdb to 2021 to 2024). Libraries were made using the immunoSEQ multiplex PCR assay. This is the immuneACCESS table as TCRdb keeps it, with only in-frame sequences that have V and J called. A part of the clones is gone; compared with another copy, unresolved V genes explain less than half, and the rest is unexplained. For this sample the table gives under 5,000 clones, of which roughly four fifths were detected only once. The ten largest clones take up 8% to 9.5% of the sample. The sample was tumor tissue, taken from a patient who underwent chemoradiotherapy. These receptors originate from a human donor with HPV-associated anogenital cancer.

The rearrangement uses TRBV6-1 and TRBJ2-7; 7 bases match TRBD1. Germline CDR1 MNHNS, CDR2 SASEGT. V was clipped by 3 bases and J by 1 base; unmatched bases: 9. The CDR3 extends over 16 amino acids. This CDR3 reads CASSDSGTDFSYEQYF. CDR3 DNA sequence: TGTGCCAGCAGTGATTCCGGGACAGATTTTTCCTACGAGCAGTACTTC.

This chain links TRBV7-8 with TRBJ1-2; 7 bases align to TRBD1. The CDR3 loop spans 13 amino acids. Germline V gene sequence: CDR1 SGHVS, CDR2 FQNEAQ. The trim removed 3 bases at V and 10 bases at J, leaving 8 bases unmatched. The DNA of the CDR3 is TGTGCCAGCAGCTTCGCCGGGACAGCCTACTACACCTTC. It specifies CASSFAGTAYYTF. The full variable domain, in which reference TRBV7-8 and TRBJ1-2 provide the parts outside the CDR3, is GAGVSQSPRYKVAKRGQDVALRCDPISGHVSLFWYQQALGQGPEFLTYFQNEAQLDKSGLPSDRFFAERPEGSVSTLKIQRTQQEDSAVYLCASSFAGTAYYTFGSGTRLTVV.

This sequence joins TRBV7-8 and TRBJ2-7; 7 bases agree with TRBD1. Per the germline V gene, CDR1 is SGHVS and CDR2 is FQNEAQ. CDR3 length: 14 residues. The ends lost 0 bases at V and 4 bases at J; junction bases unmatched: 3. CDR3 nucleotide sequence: TGTGCCAGCAGCTTAGCGGGACAGCCTTACGAGCAGTACTTC. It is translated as CASSLAGQPYEQYF. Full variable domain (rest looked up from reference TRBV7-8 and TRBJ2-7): GAGVSQSPRYKVAKRGQDVALRCDPISGHVSLFWYQQALGQGPEFLTYFQNEAQLDKSGLPSDRFFAERPEGSVSTLKIQRTQQEDSAVYLCASSLAGQPYEQYFGPGTRLTVT.

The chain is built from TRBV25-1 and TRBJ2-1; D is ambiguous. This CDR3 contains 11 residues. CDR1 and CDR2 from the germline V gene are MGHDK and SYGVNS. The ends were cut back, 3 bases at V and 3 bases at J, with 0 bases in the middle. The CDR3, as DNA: TGTGCCAGCAGTGACTACAATGAGCAGTTCTTC. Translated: CASSDYNEQFF.

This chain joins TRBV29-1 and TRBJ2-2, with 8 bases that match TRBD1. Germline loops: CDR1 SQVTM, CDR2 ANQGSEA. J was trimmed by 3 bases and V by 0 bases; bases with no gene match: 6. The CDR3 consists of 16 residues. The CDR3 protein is CSVEDLTQGDTGELFF. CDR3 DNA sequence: TGCAGCGTTGAAGATCTCACACAGGGGGACACCGGGGAGCTGTTTTTT.

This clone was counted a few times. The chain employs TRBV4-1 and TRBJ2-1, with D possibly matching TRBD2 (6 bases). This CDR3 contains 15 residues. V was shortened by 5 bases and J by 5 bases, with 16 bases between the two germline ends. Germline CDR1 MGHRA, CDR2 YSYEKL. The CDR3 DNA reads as TGCGCCAGCAGCGGCGAAGGAGCGGGCAACAATGAGCAGTTCTTC. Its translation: CASSGEGAGNNEQFF.

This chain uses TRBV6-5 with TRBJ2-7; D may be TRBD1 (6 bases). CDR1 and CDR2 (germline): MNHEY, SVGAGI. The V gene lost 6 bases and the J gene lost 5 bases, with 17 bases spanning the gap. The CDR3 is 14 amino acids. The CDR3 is CASRNRDMSDEQYF. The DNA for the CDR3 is TGTGCCAGCAGAAACCGGGACATGAGCGACGAGCAGTACTTC.

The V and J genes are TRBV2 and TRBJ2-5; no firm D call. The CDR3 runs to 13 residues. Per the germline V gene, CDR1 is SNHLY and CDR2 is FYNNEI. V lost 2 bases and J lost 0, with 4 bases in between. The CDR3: CASSEHNQETQYF. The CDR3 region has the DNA TGTGCCAGCAGTGAACACAACCAAGAGACCCAGTACTTC.

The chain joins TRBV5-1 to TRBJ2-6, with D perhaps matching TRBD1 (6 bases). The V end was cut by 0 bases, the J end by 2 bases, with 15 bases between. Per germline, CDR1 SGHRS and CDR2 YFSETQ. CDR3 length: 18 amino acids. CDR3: CASSLEGRGSTGANVLTF. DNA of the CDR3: TGCGCCAGCAGCTTGGAGGGTAGGGGGAGTACTGGGGCCAACGTCCTGACTTTC.

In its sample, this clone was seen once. The CDR3 region is CASSSTGTVNTEAFF. CDR3 nucleotide sequence: TGCGCCAGCAGCTCAACCGGGACAGTGAACACTGAAGCTTTCTTT. The gene calls are TRBV5-1 and TRBJ1-1, with TRBD1 matching 7 bases. The CDR3 sequence is 15 residues long. The germline V gene encodes CDR1 SGHRS and CDR2 YFSETQ. V lost 3 bases and J lost 0; bases outside the gene matches: 5.

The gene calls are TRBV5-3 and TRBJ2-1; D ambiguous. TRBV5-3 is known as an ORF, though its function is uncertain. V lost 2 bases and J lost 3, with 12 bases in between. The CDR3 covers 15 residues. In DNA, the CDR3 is TGTGCCAGAAGCTTCTCTCGAACACACTACAATGAGCAGTTCTTC. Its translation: CARSFSRTHYNEQFF.

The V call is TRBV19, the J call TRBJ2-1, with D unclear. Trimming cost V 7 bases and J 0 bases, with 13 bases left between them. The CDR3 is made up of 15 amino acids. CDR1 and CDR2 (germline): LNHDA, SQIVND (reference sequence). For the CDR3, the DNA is TGTGCCAGTAAATCTCAGGTGAGCTCCTACAATGAGCAGTTCTTC. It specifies CASKSQVSSYNEQFF.

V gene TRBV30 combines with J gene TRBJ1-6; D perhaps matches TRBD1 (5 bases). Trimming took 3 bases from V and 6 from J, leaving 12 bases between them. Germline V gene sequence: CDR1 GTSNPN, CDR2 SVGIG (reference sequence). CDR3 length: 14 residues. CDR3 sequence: CAWRTRQTNSPLHF. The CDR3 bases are TGTGCCTGGAGGACCCGACAGACTAATTCACCCCTCCACTTT.

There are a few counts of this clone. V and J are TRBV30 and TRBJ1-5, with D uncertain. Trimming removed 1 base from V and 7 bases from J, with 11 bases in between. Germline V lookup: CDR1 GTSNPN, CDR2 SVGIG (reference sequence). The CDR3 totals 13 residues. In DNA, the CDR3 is TGTGCCTGGAGTGCTGACCTGGGACAGCCCCAGCATTTT. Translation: CAWSADLGQPQHF.

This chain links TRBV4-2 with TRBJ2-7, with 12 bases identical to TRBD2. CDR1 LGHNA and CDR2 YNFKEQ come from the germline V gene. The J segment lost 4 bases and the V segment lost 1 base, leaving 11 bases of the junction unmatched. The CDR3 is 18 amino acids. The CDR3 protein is CASSQAPLAGGPHYEQYF. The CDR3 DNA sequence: TGTGCCAGCAGCCAAGCCCCTCTAGCGGGGGGGCCCCATTACGAGCAGTACTTC.

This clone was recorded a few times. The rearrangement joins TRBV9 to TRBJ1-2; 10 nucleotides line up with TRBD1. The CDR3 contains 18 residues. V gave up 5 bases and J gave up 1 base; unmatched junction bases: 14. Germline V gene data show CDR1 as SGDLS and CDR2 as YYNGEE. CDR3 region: CASSARPTGGDGNYGYTF. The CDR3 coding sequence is TGTGCCAGCAGTGCTCGTCCGACAGGGGGCGATGGTAACTATGGCTACACCTTC.

CDR3 sequence (DNA): TGTGCCAGCAGTTACTTACAGGGTTCCACTCAGCCCCAGCATTTT. It is translated as CASSYLQGSTQPQHF. This chain uses TRBV6-6 with TRBJ1-5; D possibly corresponds to TRBD1 (6 bases). The germline V gene encodes CDR1 MNHNY and CDR2 SVGAGI (reference sequence). V lost 1 base and J lost 6, with 13 bases in between. There are 15 residues in the CDR3.

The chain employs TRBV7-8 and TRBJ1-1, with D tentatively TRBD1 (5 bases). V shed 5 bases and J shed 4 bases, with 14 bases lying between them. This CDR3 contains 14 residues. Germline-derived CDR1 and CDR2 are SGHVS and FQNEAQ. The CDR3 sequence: CASSAREWGTEAFF. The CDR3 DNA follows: TGTGCCAGCAGCGCCAGGGAGTGGGGCACTGAAGCTTTCTTT.

CDR3 loop: CASSLGGNYEQYF. As DNA, the CDR3 is TGTGCCAGCAGCTTAGGGGGCAACTACGAGCAGTACTTC. The chain links TRBV7-2 to TRBJ2-7; tentatively, D is TRBD1 (5 bases). The V gene lost 1 base and the J gene lost 3 bases, with 7 bases spanning the gap. The germline CDR1 and CDR2 sequences are SGHTA and FQGNSA. CDR3 length: 13 residues.

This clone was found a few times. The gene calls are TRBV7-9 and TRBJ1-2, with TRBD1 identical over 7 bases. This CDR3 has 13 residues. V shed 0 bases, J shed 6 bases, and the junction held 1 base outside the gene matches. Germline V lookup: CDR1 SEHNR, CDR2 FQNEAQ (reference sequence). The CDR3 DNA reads TGTGCCAGCAGCTTAGCGGGACAGCATGGCTACACCTTC. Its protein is CASSLAGQHGYTF.

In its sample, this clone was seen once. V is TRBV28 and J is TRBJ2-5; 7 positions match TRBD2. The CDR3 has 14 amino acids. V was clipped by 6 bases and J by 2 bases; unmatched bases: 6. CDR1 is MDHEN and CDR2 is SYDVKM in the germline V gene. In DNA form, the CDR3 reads TGTGCCAGCAGGGGGGGGAGTCCGCAAGAGACCCAGTACTTC. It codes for CASRGGSPQETQYF.